Detailed here is one T cell receptor (beta chain). Its antigen is unknown. These data belong to a study of CXCR3-negative and CXCR3-positive naive CD8 T cells. Across the whole study: Collectively, the libraries yielded roughly 150 million TRB reads in total, at about 1.5 +/- 0.3 million per library. Findings and limits, study-wide: CXCR3-positive naive cells had more hydrophobic TRB CDR3s than CXCR3-negative naive cells.

CDR1 is LGHNA, CDR2 YSLEER, per germline. The CDR3 consists of 15 residues. UMI-labeled TRB cDNA libraries were prepared by 5' RACE. TCRdb reprocessed the 5' RACE reads and keeps a single row for each CDR3 protein, giving no DNA. Its listing shows about 66,000 distinct CDR3 sequences. The genes are TRBV4-3 and TRBJ2-7; TCRdb selects TRBD2, and the lack of DNA leaves this call unchecked. Sequenced sample: naive CXCR3- CD8+ T cells from blood. Indicated subset: CD45RO-CCR7+CD27+CD95- naive CD8+ T cells lacking CXCR3 (TNR3-). The TCR comes from a human donor in good health. Some clones in this sample may be carry-over from other donors' samples. This chain's CDR3 is CASSPGTSVAYEQYF.